By share of the sample, the clone carrying this T cell receptor beta chain is medium-sized (0.01 to 0.1%). What it recognizes is unknown. The gene names given are mouse names. The CDR3 is cut off 1 residue early in the read; its end comes from the germline J gene. Sequencing used immunoSEQ multiplex PCR; TCRdb keeps in-frame clones, though not all of them. The sample lists several thousand clones; roughly 38% were seen once. This entry comes from a study of tissue T cells after allogeneic stem cell transplantation. Study results and caveats: Anatomically similar tissues had similar TCR repertoires within each patient.

Time point meaning: mouse harvest day 14 after allogeneic transplant. Mouse grafts combined 10^7 T-cell-depleted bone marrow cells with 10^6 splenic CD5+ T cells. The CDR3 contains 14 residues. V was pared by 5 bases and J by 4 bases, with 3 bases of the junction left unmatched. Per germline, CDR1 SNHLY and CDR2 FYNGKV (reference sequence). The sample taken for sequencing was skin. The source of this sequence is a female BALB/c mouse given C57BL/6 T cells with graft-versus-host disease after an allogeneic hematopoietic cell transplant. This sequence joins TRBV3 and TRBJ2-7, with 12 bases that match TRBD2. CDR3 protein: CASSPGTGGYEQYF. Partial CDR3 DNA: TGTGCCAGCAGCCCCGGGACTGGGGGGTATGAACAGTAC.